Each of the 20 T cell receptor beta chains below was sequenced from the same sample in a study of regulatory T cells in long-lasting Graves disease. The time point is: persistent/refractory GD, antithyroid drugs over 5 years with positive TRAb. The TCR library used RNA extracted from PBMCs. Sequencing libraries for TCR beta were prepared with iRepertoire HTBI primers and Arm-PCR of CDR3 regions. TCRdb fed the multiplex PCR reads into MiXCR, producing one record per CDR3 protein. The sample lists around 400,000 distinct CDR3 sequences; 21% were seen once. The material was peripheral blood mononuclear cells (PBMCs), obtained when the disease was refractory, from a patient treated with antithyroid drugs. These receptors originate from a female donor with Graves disease.

The chain uses TRBV15 and TRBJ2-3; 9 nucleotides match TRBD2. V was clipped by 3 bases and J by 6 bases; unmatched bases: 16. This CDR3 is built from 18 residues. CDR1 is LNHNV, CDR2 YYDKDF, per germline (reference sequence). The CDR3 DNA is TGTGCCACCAGCAGTGGGACTAGCATCTTATTTAATCAGGATACGCAGTATTTT. Translation: CATSSGTSILFNQDTQYF.

This clonotype was counted many times. The chain uses TRBV6-1 and TRBJ1-1; D perhaps matches TRBD1 (5 bases). Germline CDR1 and CDR2: MNHNS and SASEGT. The CDR3 sequence is 11 residues long. The V gene lost 6 bases and the J gene lost 6 bases, with 8 bases spanning the gap. The CDR3 DNA sequence: TGTGCCAGCAGGGACACCTCTGAAGCTTTCTTT. Translated, it gives CASRDTSEAFF.

In its sample, this clonotype was seen many times. The chain has TRBV28 and TRBJ1-5; D is possibly TRBD1 (6 bases). CDR3 length: 14 residues. Germline V gene data show CDR1 as MDHEN and CDR2 as SYDVKM. V gave up 7 bases and J gave up 7 bases, with 17 bases separating them. The CDR3 bases are TGTGCCAGCACCCCGACAGGTCGGCCCCAGCCCCAGCATTTT. Its translation is CASTPTGRPQPQHF.

This clonotype has ten or more counts. CDR3 nucleotides: TGTGCCAGCAGCTTAGGAGGACCCGATCAGCCCCAGCATTTT. It is translated as CASSLGGPDQPQHF. V and J are TRBV7-9 and TRBJ1-5, with unresolved D. Trimming shortened V by 1 base and J by 5 bases, and 9 bases separated the two germline ends. The CDR3 totals 14 residues. From germline, CDR1 is SEHNR and CDR2 FQNEAQ (reference sequence).

A remark on this clonotype: A read error is possible here, since a much larger clone lies one base away. The chain links TRBV28 to TRBJ1-6; a possible D gene is TRBD1 (5 bases). The germline V gene has CDR1 MDHEN and CDR2 SYDVKM. The CDR3 contains 12 residues. The CDR3 spells CASSSRVPPPHF. CDR3 sequence (DNA): TGTGCCAGCAGTTCCAGGGTGCCACCCCCCCACTTT.

At least ten counts were recorded for this clonotype. The CDR3 sequence: CASSSSGGGGYTF. The CDR3 nucleotides read TGTGCCAGCAGTTCAAGCGGGGGGGGTGGCTACACCTTC. The gene calls are TRBV12-3 or TRBV12-4 and TRBJ1-2; possibly TRBD1 for D (5 bases). This CDR3 has 13 residues. The V end lost 4 bases, the J end lost 7 bases, and 13 bases lay between the germline ends.

V gene TRBV6-5 combines with J gene TRBJ2-7; D may match TRBD1 or TRBD2 (6 bases each). With 1 base removed from V and 3 bases from J, the gap between germline ends came to 16 bases. In germline, CDR1 is MNHEY, CDR2 SVGAGI. The CDR3 covers 16 residues. The CDR3 coding sequence is TGTGCCAGCAGTTACTGGGGGGCAGACTTTTTCTACGAGCAGTACTTC. It encodes CASSYWGADFFYEQYF.

About this clonotype: This may be a read error: a much more frequent sequence differs by one nucleotide. The gene calls are TRBV7-2 and TRBJ2-1; TRBD2 agrees at 8 bases. Looked up from germline, CDR1 is SGHTA and CDR2 is FQGNSA. The CDR3 loop spans 18 amino acids. J was trimmed by 6 bases and V by 3 bases; bases with no gene match: 16. CDR3 amino acids: CASSLAWQLAAMGNEQFF. CDR3 coding DNA: TGTGCCAGCAGCTTGGCGTGGCAACTAGCGGCTATGGGCAATGAGCAGTTCTTC.

This clonotype was picked up many times. The genes are TRBV10-2 and TRBJ1-1, with D possibly TRBD1 on 6 matching bases. Trimming left V 4 bases short and J 3 bases short, with 12 bases between. Germline assignment: CDR1 WSHSY and CDR2 SAAADI. CDR3 length: 14 residues. CDR3 bases: TGCGCCAGCAGTGTTCAGGACAGCTACACTGAAGCTTTCTTT. As protein: CASSVQDSYTEAFF.

Only a few counts were recorded for this clonotype. The rearrangement uses TRBV29-1 and TRBJ1-2, with D perhaps TRBD1 (6 bases). CDR1 is SQVTM and CDR2 is ANQGSEA in the germline V gene. CDR3 length equals 13 residues. Trimming shortened V by 6 bases and J by 4 bases, and 15 bases separated the two germline ends. This CDR3 is CSVGGPAGYGYTF. The DNA for the CDR3 is TGCAGCGTGGGGGGGCCGGCTGGCTATGGCTACACCTTC. The full variable domain, in which reference TRBV29-1 and TRBJ1-2 provide the parts outside the CDR3, is SAVISQKPSRDICQRGTSLTIQCQVDSQVTMMFWYRQQPGQSLTLIATANQGSEATYESGFVIDKFPISRPNLTFSTLTVSNMSPEDSSIYLCSVGGPAGYGYTFGSGTRLTVV.

This clonotype was recorded at least ten times. The chain carries TRBV12-3 or TRBV12-4 and TRBJ2-7; 9 bases agree with TRBD2. J lost 1 base, V lost 3 bases, and 4 bases had no gene match. This CDR3 has 15 amino acids. The DNA of the CDR3 is TGTGCCAGCAGTTTGACTAGCGGAGCTTCCTACGAGCAGTACTTC. Its translation is CASSLTSGASYEQYF.

The chain is built from TRBV30 and TRBJ2-2; D is tentatively TRBD1 or TRBD2 (7 bases each). Trimming removed 0 bases at V and 7 bases at J, with 27 bases between. From germline, CDR1 is GTSNPN and CDR2 SVGIG (reference sequence). This CDR3 is 19 amino acids long. Here the CDR3 DNA reads TGTGCCTGGAGTGTACTGGACATCAGGGGGGAGGGCCGGGGCGGGGAGCTGTTTTTT. Translated: CAWSVLDIRGEGRGGELFF.

This chain joins TRBV19 and TRBJ1-5; 12 positions match TRBD1. The CDR3 is 19 amino acids. The V gene's germline CDR1 is LNHDA and CDR2 SQIVND (reference sequence). Trimming at V came to 6 bases and at J to 0 bases, leaving 12 bases not matched to a gene. The DNA for the CDR3 is TGTGCCAGTAGCCGTGGGACAGGGGGCGCAGGCTATAGCAATCAGCCCCAGCATTTT. It yields the protein CASSRGTGGAGYSNQPQHF.

This clonotype was detected a few times. This chain joins TRBV29-1 and TRBJ1-1; no reliable D call. The CDR3 length is 11 residues. Germline CDR1 is SQVTM and CDR2 is ANQGSEA. Trimming took 5 bases from V and 1 from J, leaving 5 bases between them. The CDR3 DNA sequence: TGCAGCGTTCAGGCGAACACTGAAGCTTTCTTT. As protein: CSVQANTEAFF.

Note on this clonotype: Being one base from a much bigger clone, this may be a read error. The chain joins TRBV11-2 to TRBJ2-5; D unclear. Germline CDR1 is SGHAT and CDR2 is FQNNGV. The CDR3 spans 13 residues. Trimming took off 3 bases at V and 5 bases at J, with 10 bases between the two ends. The CDR3 is CASSFGPLETQYF. The CDR3 region has the DNA TGTGCCAGCAGCTTCGGCCCGTTGGAGACCCAGTACTTC.

This clonotype appeared many times. The chain recombines TRBV12-3 or TRBV12-4 with TRBJ1-6; 8 bases are a match to TRBD1. Trimming took 6 bases from V and 7 from J; bases not matched to a gene: 8. The CDR3 totals 15 residues. The CDR3 DNA reads as TGTGCCAGCAGACCCGGACAGGGAAGGAATTCACCCCTCCACTTT. Protein: CASRPGQGRNSPLHF.

The table lists this clonotype with a few counts. A much larger clone differs from this one at a single base, so this may be a read error. J is TRBJ1-2 and V is TRBV15; TRBD1 might be the D (6 bases). The CDR3 is 14 amino acids. Looked up from germline, CDR1 is LNHNV and CDR2 is YYDKDF (reference sequence). CDR3 sequence: CATAKTGGNYGHTF. In DNA form, the CDR3 reads TGTGCCACCGCCAAGACAGGAGGGAACTATGGCCACACCTTC.

Comment on this clonotype: With a much larger clone just one base away, this may be a read error. J is TRBJ2-5 and V is TRBV13; the D gene is possibly TRBD2 (6 bases). Germline loops: CDR1 PRHDT, CDR2 FYEKMQ (reference sequence). The length of the CDR3 is 14 residues. Trimming shortened V by 5 bases and J by 8 bases, and 18 bases separated the two germline ends. The CDR3 region is CASSENSMAGTQYF. In nucleotides, the CDR3 is TGTGCCAGCAGCGAGAATTCAATGGCGGGAACCCAGTACTTC.

This clonotype came up many times. The chain joins TRBV10-3 to TRBJ2-2, with 16 bases that match TRBD2. V was clipped by 6 bases and J by 6 bases; unmatched bases: 4. From germline, CDR1 is ENHRY and CDR2 SYGVKD. The CDR3 has 16 residues. CDR3 nucleotides: TGTGCCATCAGCGCGGGACTAGCGGGAGGGTCCGGGGAGCTGTTTTTT. Amino acids: CAISAGLAGGSGELFF.

The chain links TRBV19 to TRBJ2-7; D uncertain. CDR1 is LNHDA and CDR2 is SQIVND in the germline V gene (reference sequence). The CDR3 has 14 residues. V was shortened by 7 bases and J by 0 bases, with 13 bases between the two germline ends. The CDR3 protein is CASTATPSSYEQYF. As DNA, the CDR3 is TGTGCCAGTACTGCGACACCGAGCTCCTACGAGCAGTACTTC.